This passage covers 20 T cell receptor beta chains from one sample sequenced in a study of control samples from healthy donors and cancer patients. The protocol was immunoSEQ multiplex PCR, while the TCRdb copy is restricted to in-frame clones and leaves out a portion. The repertoire holds more than 75,000 clones, with around nine tenths as singletons. The specimen sequenced was PBMCs. These receptor sequences come from an older woman with head and neck cancer.

The chain couples TRBV9 to TRBJ1-3, with D hard to call. CDR1 is SGDLS and CDR2 is YYNGEE in the germline V gene. CDR3 size: 14 residues. Trimming took off 3 bases at V and 0 bases at J, with 7 bases between the two ends. The CDR3 loop reads CASSASGSGNTIYF. CDR3 bases: TGTGCCAGCAGCGCCTCAGGCTCTGGAAACACCATATATTTT. Complete variable domain (other parts from reference TRBV9 and TRBJ1-3): DSGVTQTPKHLITATGQRVTLRCSPRSGDLSVYWYQQSLDQGLQFLIQYYNGEERAKGNILERFSAQQFPDLHSELNLSSLELGDSALYFCASSASGSGNTIYFGEGSWLTVV.

The chain combines TRBV24-1 with TRBJ2-3, with D unresolved. Germline CDR1 and CDR2: KGHDR and SFDVKD. V was clipped by 9 bases and J by 2 bases, with 11 bases between them. This CDR3 has 13 amino acids. The CDR3 bases are TGTGCCACCGGGAACGACATCACAGATACGCAGTATTTT. It specifies CATGNDITDTQYF.

This chain joins TRBV28 and TRBJ1-3; D remains unclear. This CDR3 has 13 amino acids. Trimming removed 8 bases at V and 2 bases at J, with 10 bases between. Germline CDR1 is MDHEN and CDR2 is SYDVKM. The CDR3 loop reads CASLGGPGNTIYF. The CDR3, as DNA: TGTGCCAGCCTAGGTGGGCCTGGAAACACCATATATTTT.

The V gene is TRBV5-1, the J gene TRBJ2-3, with D uncertain. V was pared by 0 bases and J by 6 bases, with 11 bases between. This CDR3 comprises 14 residues. Germline V lookup: CDR1 SGHRS, CDR2 YFSETQ. The CDR3 region is CASSLGGLYDTQYF. The CDR3 nucleotides are TGCGCCAGCAGCTTGGGTGGGTTGTACGATACGCAGTATTTT.

This chain connects TRBV5-6 to TRBJ2-1, with D maybe TRBD2 (5 bases). Between the trimmed V and J ends, which lost 1 base and 4 bases, there was a span of 15 bases. Germline V CDR1 and CDR2: SGHDT, YYEEEE. There are 16 residues in the CDR3. DNA of the CDR3: TGTGCCAGCAGCTTGAGCCTACTAGTGGGTTACAATGAGCAGTTCTTC. Amino acid sequence: CASSLSLLVGYNEQFF.

The gene calls are TRBV6-1 and TRBJ2-5; tentative D call: TRBD2 (6 bases). The CDR3 totals 15 residues. Trimming left V 3 bases short and J 7 bases short, with 18 bases between. Germline CDR1 is MNHNS and CDR2 is SASEGT. The CDR3 region has the DNA TGTGCCAGCAGTGAGCGTTTTCAAGGGCGGGGGACCCAGTACTTC. Translated: CASSERFQGRGTQYF.

CDR3 DNA sequence: TGTGCCAGTAGTATAGATCGGACAGGGAACTATGGCTACACCTTC. Translated: CASSIDRTGNYGYTF. J is TRBJ1-2 and V is TRBV19; TRBD1 agrees at 8 bases. V was clipped by 0 bases and J by 2 bases; unmatched bases: 2. The germline V gene encodes CDR1 LNHDA and CDR2 SQIVND (reference sequence). This CDR3 spans 15 amino acids.

The chain carries TRBV27 and TRBJ2-3, with 7 bases fitting TRBD1. The V gene end was trimmed by 7 bases and the J gene end by 2 bases; junction bases not matched to a gene: 12. CDR3 size: 16 residues. Per the germline V gene, CDR1 is MNHEY and CDR2 is SMNVEV (reference sequence). The DNA for the CDR3 is TGTGCCAGCACCTCCGGAGCAGGGGGATACACAGATACGCAGTATTTT. Its translation: CASTSGAGGYTDTQYF.

V usage is TRBV5-1 and J usage is TRBJ1-1; the D gene is possibly TRBD1 (5 bases). Trimming took 0 bases from V and 2 from J, leaving 8 bases between them. Per the germline V gene, CDR1 is SGHRS and CDR2 is YFSETQ. This CDR3 is built from 14 residues. CDR3 region: CASSLDRFNTEAFF. CDR3 nucleotide sequence: TGCGCCAGCAGCTTGGACAGGTTTAACACTGAAGCTTTCTTT.

The V and J genes are TRBV19 and TRBJ2-7, with 9 bases that match TRBD1. Germline CDR1 LNHDA, CDR2 SQIVND (reference sequence). The trim removed 2 bases at V and 5 bases at J, leaving 7 bases unmatched. CDR3 length equals 15 residues. The CDR3 DNA is TGTGCCAGTAGTATAAGGGGACAGGGAGGCAACGAGCAGTACTTC. Its protein is CASSIRGQGGNEQYF.

V gene TRBV3-1 (or the pseudogene TRBV3-2) combines with J gene TRBJ1-5, with a weak D call TRBD1 (5 bases). Trimming took 0 bases from V and 0 from J, leaving 12 bases between them. The CDR3 has 17 residues. The V gene's germline CDR1 is LGHDT and CDR2 YNNKEL (reference sequence). DNA for the CDR3: TGTGCCAGCAGCCAAGATGGGGGATCTGATAGCAATCAGCCCCAGCATTTT. Its protein is CASSQDGGSDSNQPQHF.

This chain links TRBV6-5 with TRBJ1-2; no definite D call. The V gene's germline CDR1 is MNHEY and CDR2 SVGAGI. V was shortened by 2 bases and J by 2 bases, with 15 bases between the two germline ends. The CDR3 contains 16 residues. CDR3 sequence (DNA): TGTGCCAGCAGTTACGAAATGGGTGGGGTAAACTATGGCTACACCTTC. Encoded protein: CASSYEMGGVNYGYTF.

CDR3 amino acids: CASSLAGGPGEKLFF. The CDR3, as DNA: TGCGCCAGCAGCTTGGCTGGGGGGCCCGGTGAAAAACTGTTTTTT. The chain joins TRBV5-1 to TRBJ1-4; D perhaps matches TRBD1 (6 bases). The CDR3 has 15 residues. The V gene's germline CDR1 is SGHRS and CDR2 YFSETQ. V lost 0 bases, J lost 7 bases, and 13 bases lay in between.

The chain carries TRBV11-2 and TRBJ2-3; D may be TRBD2 (6 bases). Germline V gives CDR1 SGHAT, CDR2 FQNNGV. Trimming cost V 5 bases and J 2 bases, with 20 bases left between them. The CDR3 length is 17 residues. The CDR3 loop reads CASSPRTGGVFTDTQYF. DNA for the CDR3: TGTGCCAGCAGCCCGAGGACGGGCGGGGTGTTCACAGATACGCAGTATTTT.

The CDR3 DNA reads TGTGCCAGTAAAGGGTTTGAGCAGTTCTTC. This gives the protein CASKGFEQFF. The chain is built from TRBV6-5 and TRBJ2-1; the D is unclear. V gave up 9 bases and J gave up 9 bases, with 9 bases separating them. Germline CDR1 MNHEY, CDR2 SVGAGI. The CDR3 spans 10 residues.

This clone has only a few counts. The chain links TRBV6-2 or TRBV6-3 to TRBJ2-7, with 9 bases matching TRBD1. The CDR3 covers 17 residues. V lost 5 bases, J lost 4 bases, and 15 bases stayed unmatched. Germline V gene data show CDR1 as MNHEY and CDR2 as SVGEGT. The DNA for the CDR3 is TGTGCCAGCAGTCACAAGGTCCCGGGACAGGGATTTTACGAGCAGTACTTC. Its translation is CASSHKVPGQGFYEQYF.

V gene TRBV2 combines with J gene TRBJ2-5, with 8 nucleotides matching TRBD2. Near its end, the DNA agrees better with TRBJ2-7, so the J call may be wrong. The CDR3 consists of 14 residues. Germline V CDR1 and CDR2: SNHLY, FYNNEI. Written as DNA, the CDR3 is TGTGCCAGCCGCAAGGGACTAGTTCAATACGAGCAGTACTTC. Amino acid sequence: CASRKGLVQYEQYF.

The chain recombines TRBV19 with TRBJ2-7; D perhaps matches TRBD1 (6 bases). This CDR3 comprises 14 residues. The V gene lost 0 bases and the J gene lost 3 bases, with 9 bases spanning the gap. Germline V gene data show CDR1 as LNHDA and CDR2 as SQIVND (reference sequence). The CDR3 coding sequence is TGTGCCAGTAGTATAGATACAGGGAGCTACGAGCAGTACTTC. Its protein is CASSIDTGSYEQYF.

The count of this clone is one. The V gene is TRBV5-1, the J gene TRBJ1-2, with TRBD1 identical over 9 bases. V lost 4 bases and J lost 4; bases outside the gene matches: 20. CDR3 length equals 19 residues. Looked up from germline, CDR1 is SGHRS and CDR2 is YFSETQ. The CDR3 spells CASSHRWPGQGIQSYGYTF. The CDR3 DNA reads as TGCGCCAGCAGCCACCGATGGCCGGGACAGGGCATTCAGTCCTATGGCTACACCTTC.

This chain joins TRBV5-1 and TRBJ2-3; D is unresolved. V was cut by 1 base and J by 6 bases, with 9 bases left in between. The germline V gene encodes CDR1 SGHRS and CDR2 YFSETQ. The CDR3 sequence is 13 residues long. The CDR3 DNA reads as TGCGCCAGCAGCTTGCCCGAGTGGGATACGCAGTATTTT. Translating gives CASSLPEWDTQYF.